This passage covers 12 T cell receptor beta chains from one sample sequenced in a study of blood T cell repertoires in COVID-19. Libraries were prepared by immunoSEQ multiplex PCR; TCRdb keeps only in-frame clonotypes and omits some of them. Of 300,000 to 350,000 clones listed, roughly 88% are singletons. Sequencing used PBMCs or T cells enriched from blood (not recorded which). Receptors originate from a man aged 25 to 40 who had recovered from COVID-19.

This rearrangement joins TRBV3-1 (or the pseudogene TRBV3-2) to TRBJ2-5; weak D call: TRBD2 (7 bases). With 0 bases removed from V and 2 bases from J, the gap between germline ends came to 13 bases. The CDR3 spans 16 residues. CDR1 is LGHDT, CDR2 YNNKEL, per germline (reference sequence). In DNA form, the CDR3 reads TGTGCCAGCAGCCAAGAAGGCGGGGGCCCTCAAGAGACCCAGTACTTC. Protein sequence: CASSQEGGGPQETQYF.

On this clone itself: A read error may produce the germline difference seen at one junction end. The genes are TRBV5-3 and TRBJ1-2, with D possibly matching TRBD1 (5 bases). TRBV5-3 is filed as an ORF, its function uncertain. CDR3 size: 10 residues. The CDR3 region has the DNA TGTGCCAGAAGCGCGGGACCAGTGGACTTC. Translated: CARSAGPVDF.

J is TRBJ1-4 and V is TRBV18; maybe TRBD1 (5 bases). Trimming took 1 base from V and 11 from J, leaving 14 bases between them. Germline V gene lookup returns CDR1 KGHSH and CDR2 LQKENI. This CDR3 contains 14 residues. This CDR3 is CASSPRQGGDKLFF. CDR3 DNA: TGTGCCAGCTCACCACGCCAGGGAGGGGACAAACTGTTTTTT.

The chain is built from TRBV6-5 and TRBJ1-2, with D perhaps TRBD1 (6 bases). V was clipped by 0 bases and J by 5 bases, with 16 bases between them. This CDR3 has 16 residues. Germline CDR1 is MNHEY and CDR2 is SVGAGI. CDR3 sequence (DNA): TGTGCCAGCAGTTACTCAGGGCAGGGGAGTTTTTATGGCTACACCTTC. Residues: CASSYSGQGSFYGYTF.

Written as DNA, the CDR3 is TGCGCCAGCAGCCCTCCGGGGGGGGGCCACGAGCAGTACTTC. Its translation is CASSPPGGGHEQYF. This rearrangement joins TRBV5-1 to TRBJ2-7, with TRBD2 matching 8 bases. After removal of 4 bases from V and 5 bases from J, the junction contained 8 bases not matched to a gene. The germline gives CDR1 SGHRS, CDR2 YFSETQ. The CDR3 length is 14 residues.

The chain employs TRBV5-6 and TRBJ1-2; 7 nucleotides line up with TRBD1. J lost 8 bases, V lost 4 bases, and 8 bases had no gene match. The germline V gene encodes CDR1 SGHDT and CDR2 YYEEEE. This CDR3 spans 13 amino acids. The CDR3 DNA reads TGTGCCAGCAGCAGCCGACAGGGCTGGGGCTACACCTTC. Translated: CASSSRQGWGYTF.

This clone was detected once. The chain couples TRBV4-1 to TRBJ1-1; 7 bases line up with TRBD1. The germline V gene has CDR1 MGHRA and CDR2 YSYEKL. The V segment lost 5 bases and the J segment 0 bases; nucleotides outside the gene matches: 9. This CDR3 spans 16 amino acids. CDR3 protein: CASSLIRDSMNTEAFF. Written as DNA, the CDR3 is TGCGCCAGCAGCTTAATACGGGACAGCATGAACACTGAAGCTTTCTTT.

The gene calls are TRBV2 and TRBJ2-5; 12 positions match TRBD2. Germline V lookup: CDR1 SNHLY, CDR2 FYNNEI. J lost 2 bases, V lost 5 bases, and 3 bases had no gene match. CDR3 size: 15 residues. The CDR3 is CASSPLAGGQETQYF. In DNA, the CDR3 is TGTGCCAGCAGTCCTCTAGCGGGGGGGCAAGAGACCCAGTACTTC.

The chain recombines TRBV5-1 with TRBJ2-5; 16 positions match TRBD2. From germline, CDR1 is SGHRS and CDR2 YFSETQ. The length of the CDR3 is 19 residues. With V trimmed by 1 base and J by 1 base, 7 bases remained unmatched. This chain's CDR3 is CASSLLPGTSGGVQETQYF. Here the CDR3 DNA reads TGCGCCAGCAGCTTGCTACCCGGGACTAGCGGGGGGGTCCAAGAGACCCAGTACTTC.

V gene TRBV5-1 combines with J gene TRBJ1-2, with TRBD1 matching 7 bases. V gave up 4 bases and J gave up 6 bases; unmatched junction bases: 3. CDR1 SGHRS and CDR2 YFSETQ come from the germline V gene. The CDR3 is made up of 12 amino acids. The CDR3 sequence is CASSPTGDGYTF. In DNA form, the CDR3 reads TGCGCCAGCAGCCCCACAGGGGATGGCTACACCTTC.

The V gene is TRBV3-1 (or the pseudogene TRBV3-2), the J gene TRBJ1-6; no clear D. Trimming cost V 4 bases and J 5 bases, with 9 bases left between them. CDR1 and CDR2 from the germline V gene are LGHDT and YNNKEL (reference sequence). The CDR3 spans 14 residues. The CDR3 reads CASSRIANNSPLHF. CDR3 nucleotide sequence: TGTGCCAGCAGCCGGATAGCCAATAATTCACCCCTCCACTTT.

The gene calls are TRBV27 and TRBJ2-5; 10 nucleotides match TRBD1. V was pared by 5 bases and J by 5 bases, with 8 bases of the junction left unmatched. CDR1 MNHEY and CDR2 SMNVEV come from the germline V gene (reference sequence). The CDR3 extends over 15 amino acids. The CDR3 is CASSPRDRGYETQYF. The CDR3 nucleotides read TGTGCCAGCAGTCCTCGGGACAGGGGCTATGAGACCCAGTACTTC.